This TCR beta chain was sequenced during a study of OX40 agonist ivuxolimab in advanced cancers. Details on this clone: Its antigen remains unknown.

Study-level findings and limits: Within 6 weeks, CD4+ and CD8+ blood T cells expanded clonally at 0.1 to 3.0 mg/kg. Low clonal expansion, among the lowest seen, marked partial responders at 0.1-3.0 mg/kg.

Only in-frame clones appear in the TCRdb table, and some are missing; sequencing was by immunoSEQ multiplex PCR. Among tens of thousands of clones listed, approximately 89% were seen once. Germline CDR1 reads SGHAT; CDR2 reads FQNNGV. V was shortened by 0 bases and J by 8 bases, with 5 bases between the two germline ends. There are 12 residues in the CDR3. The sample in question was CD4+ or CD8+ T cells sorted from blood, obtained in a trial of the OX40 agonist ivuxolimab. This chain joins TRBV11-2 and TRBJ2-1; D not resolved. This TCR was sampled from an adult with an advanced solid tumor such as melanoma, head and neck, liver or kidney cancer. In DNA, the CDR3 is TGTGCCAGCAGCTTAGAGGGCTATGAGCAGTTCTTC. Translation gives CASSLEGYEQFF.